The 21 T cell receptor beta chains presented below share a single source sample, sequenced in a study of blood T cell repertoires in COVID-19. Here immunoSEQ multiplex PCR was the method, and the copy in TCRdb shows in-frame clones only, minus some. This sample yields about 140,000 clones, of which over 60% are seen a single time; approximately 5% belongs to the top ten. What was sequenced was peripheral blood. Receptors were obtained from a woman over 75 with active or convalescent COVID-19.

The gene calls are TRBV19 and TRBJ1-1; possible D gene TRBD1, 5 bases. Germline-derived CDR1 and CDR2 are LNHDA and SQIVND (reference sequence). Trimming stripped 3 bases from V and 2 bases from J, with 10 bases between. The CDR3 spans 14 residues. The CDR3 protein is CASSMEGFNTEAFF. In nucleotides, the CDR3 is TGTGCCAGTAGTATGGAGGGGTTTAACACTGAAGCTTTCTTT.

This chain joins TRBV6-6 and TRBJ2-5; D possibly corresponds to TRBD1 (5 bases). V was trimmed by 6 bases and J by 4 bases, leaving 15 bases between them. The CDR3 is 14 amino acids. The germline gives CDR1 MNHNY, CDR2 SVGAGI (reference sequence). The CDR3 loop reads CASSSGRGAETQYF. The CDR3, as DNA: TGTGCCAGCAGCTCCGGTAGGGGCGCAGAGACCCAGTACTTC.

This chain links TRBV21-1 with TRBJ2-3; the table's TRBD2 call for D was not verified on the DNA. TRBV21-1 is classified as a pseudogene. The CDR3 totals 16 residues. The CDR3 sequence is CASSKEGGKSTDTQYF. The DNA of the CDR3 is TGTGCCAGCAGCAAAGAGGGAGGGAAAAGCACAGATACGCAGTATTTT.

CDR3 bases: TGTGCCTGGAGTTGGGGGGGGTATAGCAATCAGCCCCAGCATTTT. Amino acid sequence: CAWSWGGYSNQPQHF. This chain joins TRBV30 and TRBJ1-5; TRBD1 might be the D (5 bases). Germline CDR1 GTSNPN, CDR2 SVGIG (reference sequence). This CDR3 has 15 amino acids. Trimming took off 2 bases at V and 0 bases at J, with 11 bases between the two ends.

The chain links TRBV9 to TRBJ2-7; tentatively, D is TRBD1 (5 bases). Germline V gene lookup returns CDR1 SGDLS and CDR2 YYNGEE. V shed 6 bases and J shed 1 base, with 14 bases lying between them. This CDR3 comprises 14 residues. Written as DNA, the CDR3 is TGTGCCAGCACCCTTGGGGCAGGTTCCTACGAGCAGTACTTC. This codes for CASTLGAGSYEQYF.

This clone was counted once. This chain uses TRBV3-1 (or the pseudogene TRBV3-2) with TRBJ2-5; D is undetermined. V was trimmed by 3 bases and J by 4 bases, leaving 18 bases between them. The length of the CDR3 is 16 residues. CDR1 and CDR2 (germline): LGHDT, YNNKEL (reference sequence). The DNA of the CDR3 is TGTGCCAGCAGCCAGGGTAATCGAGACTCGGGAGAGACCCAGTACTTC. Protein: CASSQGNRDSGETQYF.

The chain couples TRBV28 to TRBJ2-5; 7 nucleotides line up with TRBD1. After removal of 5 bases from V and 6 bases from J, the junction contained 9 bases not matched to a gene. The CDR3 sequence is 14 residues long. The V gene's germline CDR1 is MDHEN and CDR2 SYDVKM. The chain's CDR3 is CASSPTGSLKTQYF. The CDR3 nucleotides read TGTGCCAGCAGTCCGACAGGGAGTCTAAAGACCCAGTACTTC.

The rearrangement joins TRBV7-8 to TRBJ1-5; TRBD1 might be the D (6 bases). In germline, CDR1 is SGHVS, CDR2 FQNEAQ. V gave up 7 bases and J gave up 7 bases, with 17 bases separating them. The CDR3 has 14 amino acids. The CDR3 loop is CASTTRQDTQPQHF. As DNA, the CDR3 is TGTGCCAGCACCACAAGACAGGACACCCAGCCCCAGCATTTT.

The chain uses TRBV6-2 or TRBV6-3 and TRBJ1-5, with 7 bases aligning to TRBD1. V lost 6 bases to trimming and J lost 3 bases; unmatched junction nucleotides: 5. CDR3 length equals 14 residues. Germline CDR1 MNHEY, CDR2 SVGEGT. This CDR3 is CASSLQGFNQPQHF. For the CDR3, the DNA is TGTGCCAGCAGCTTACAGGGGTTCAATCAGCCCCAGCATTTT.

The CDR3 nucleotides are TGTGCCTCCTTGGGGGGTGGCTACACCTTC. Amino acids: CASLGGGYTF. This chain connects TRBV30 to TRBJ1-2, with a weak D call TRBD1 (5 bases). Trimming shortened V by 7 bases and J by 7 bases, and 10 bases separated the two germline ends. The V gene's germline CDR1 is GTSNPN and CDR2 SVGIG (reference sequence). The CDR3 loop spans 10 amino acids.

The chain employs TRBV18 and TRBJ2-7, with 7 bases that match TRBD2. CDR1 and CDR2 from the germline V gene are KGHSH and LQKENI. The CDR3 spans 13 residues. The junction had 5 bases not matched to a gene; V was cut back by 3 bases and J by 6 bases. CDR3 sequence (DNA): TGTGCCAGCTCACCGGGAGGGCTAGGCGAGCAGTACTTC. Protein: CASSPGGLGEQYF.

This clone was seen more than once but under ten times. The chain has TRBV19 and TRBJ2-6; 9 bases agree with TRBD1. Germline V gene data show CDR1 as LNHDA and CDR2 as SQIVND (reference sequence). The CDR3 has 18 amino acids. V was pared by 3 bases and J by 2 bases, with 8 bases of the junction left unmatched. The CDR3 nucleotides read TGTGCCAGTAGTATTCGTAGGACAGGGGTCGCTGGGGCCAACGTCCTGACTTTC. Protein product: CASSIRRTGVAGANVLTF.

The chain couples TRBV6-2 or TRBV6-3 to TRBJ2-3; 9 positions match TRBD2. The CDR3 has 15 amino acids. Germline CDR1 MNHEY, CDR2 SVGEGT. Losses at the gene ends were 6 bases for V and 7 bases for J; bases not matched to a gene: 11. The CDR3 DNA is TGTGCCAGCAGCCCTGAGGGCGGGGGGGCAAATACGCAGTATTTT. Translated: CASSPEGGGANTQYF.

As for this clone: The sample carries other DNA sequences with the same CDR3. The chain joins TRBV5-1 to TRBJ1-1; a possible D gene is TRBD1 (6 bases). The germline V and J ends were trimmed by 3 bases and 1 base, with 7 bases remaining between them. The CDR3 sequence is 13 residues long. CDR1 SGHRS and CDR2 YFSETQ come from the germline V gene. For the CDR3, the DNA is TGCGCCAGCAGCTCGACAGGGAACACTGAAGCTTTCTTT. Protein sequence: CASSSTGNTEAFF.

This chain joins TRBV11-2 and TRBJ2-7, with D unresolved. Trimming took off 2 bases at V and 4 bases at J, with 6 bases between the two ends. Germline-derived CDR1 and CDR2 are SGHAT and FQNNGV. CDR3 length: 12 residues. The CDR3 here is CASSLKLYEQYF. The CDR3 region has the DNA TGTGCCAGCAGCTTAAAGCTATACGAGCAGTACTTC.

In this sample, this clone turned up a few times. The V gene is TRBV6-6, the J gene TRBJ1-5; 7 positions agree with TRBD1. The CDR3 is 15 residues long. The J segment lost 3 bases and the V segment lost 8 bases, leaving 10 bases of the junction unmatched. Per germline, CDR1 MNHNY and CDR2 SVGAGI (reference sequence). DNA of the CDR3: TGTGCCAGCCGGCCCGGGACAGACTACAATCAGCCCCAGCATTTT. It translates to CASRPGTDYNQPQHF.

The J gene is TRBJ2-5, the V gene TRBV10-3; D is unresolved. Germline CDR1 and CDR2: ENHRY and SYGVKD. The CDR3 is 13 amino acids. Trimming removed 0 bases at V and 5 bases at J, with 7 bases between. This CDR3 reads CAISESNSETQYF. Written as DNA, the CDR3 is TGTGCCATCAGTGAGTCTAATTCGGAGACCCAGTACTTC.

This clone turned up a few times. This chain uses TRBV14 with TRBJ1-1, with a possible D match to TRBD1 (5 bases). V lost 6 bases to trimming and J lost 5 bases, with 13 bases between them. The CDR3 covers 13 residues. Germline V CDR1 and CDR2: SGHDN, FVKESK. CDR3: CASSLGTGTEAFF. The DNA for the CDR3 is TGTGCCAGCAGTTTGGGGACTGGAACTGAAGCTTTCTTT.

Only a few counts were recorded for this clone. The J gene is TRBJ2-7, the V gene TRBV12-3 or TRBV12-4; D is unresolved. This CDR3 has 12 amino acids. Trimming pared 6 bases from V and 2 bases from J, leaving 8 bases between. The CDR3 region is CASSQAPYEQYF. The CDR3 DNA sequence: TGTGCCAGCAGCCAAGCCCCCTACGAGCAGTACTTC.

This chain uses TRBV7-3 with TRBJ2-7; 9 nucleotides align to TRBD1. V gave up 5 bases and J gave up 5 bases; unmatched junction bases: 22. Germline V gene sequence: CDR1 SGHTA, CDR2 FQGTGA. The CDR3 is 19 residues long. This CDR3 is CASSADPSARGTGSHEQYF. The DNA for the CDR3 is TGTGCCAGCAGCGCCGATCCATCTGCCCGGGGGACAGGGTCCCACGAGCAGTACTTC. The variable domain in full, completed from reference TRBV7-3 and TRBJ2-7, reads GAGVSQTPSNKVTEKGKYVELRCDPISGHTALYWYRQSLGQGPEFLIYFQGTGAADDSGLPNDRFFAVRPEGSVSTLKIQRTERGDSAVYLCASSADPSARGTGSHEQYFGPGTRLTVT.

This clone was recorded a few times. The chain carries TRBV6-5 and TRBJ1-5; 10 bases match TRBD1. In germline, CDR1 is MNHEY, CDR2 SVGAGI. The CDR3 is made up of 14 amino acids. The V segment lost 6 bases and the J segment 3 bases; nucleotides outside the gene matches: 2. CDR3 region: CASRGQGNNQPQHF. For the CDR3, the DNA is TGTGCCAGCAGGGGACAGGGGAACAATCAGCCCCAGCATTTT.